The clone carrying this TCR beta chain came up a few times. Its target is not known. Tissue processing of the graft released intraepithelial and lamina propria lymphocytes from it. The data derive from a study of graft-versus-host responses after intestinal transplantation. Study at large: The whole recipient group had anti-thymocyte globulin induction followed by tacrolimus and steroids for around 3 years. Findings and caveats of the study: Present in recipient marrow, GvH clones included some that appeared first in ileum or blood. Researchers found peak circulating GvH clone levels linked to early post-transplant HvG declines.

Only in-frame clones appear in the TCRdb table, and some are missing; sequencing was by immunoSEQ multiplex PCR. Of under 30,000 clones in the sample, 80% were seen once. The V and J ends lost 6 bases and 2 bases, in that order; junction bases with no gene match: 6. The germline V gene has CDR1 ENHRY and CDR2 SYGVKD. The CDR3 loop spans 15 amino acids. The origin of this receptor is a human patient who received an intestinal transplant, so some T cells may come from the graft donor. The source was ileum tissue, collected 98 days after intestinal transplantation. The V and J genes are TRBV10-3 and TRBJ1-4; 7 bases are a match to TRBD1. The CDR3 DNA reads TGTGCCATCAGACAGGGGTTTGGGACTAATGAAAAACTGTTTTTT. It is translated as CAIRQGFGTNEKLFF.